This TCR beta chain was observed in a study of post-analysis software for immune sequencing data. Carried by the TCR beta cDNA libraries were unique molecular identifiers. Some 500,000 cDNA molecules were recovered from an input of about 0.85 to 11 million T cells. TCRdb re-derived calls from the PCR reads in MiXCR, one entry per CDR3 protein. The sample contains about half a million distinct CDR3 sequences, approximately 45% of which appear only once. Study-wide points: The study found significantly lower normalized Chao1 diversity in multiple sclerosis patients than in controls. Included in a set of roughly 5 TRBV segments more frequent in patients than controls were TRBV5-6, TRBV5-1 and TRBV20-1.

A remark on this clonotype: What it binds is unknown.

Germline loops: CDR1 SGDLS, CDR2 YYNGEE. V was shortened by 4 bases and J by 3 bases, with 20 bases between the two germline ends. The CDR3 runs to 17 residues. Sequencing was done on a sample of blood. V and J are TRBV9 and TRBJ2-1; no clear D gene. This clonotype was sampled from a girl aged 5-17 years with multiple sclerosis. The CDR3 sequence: CASSSSRTRKGYNEQFF. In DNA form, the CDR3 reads TGTGCCAGCAGCTCTTCACGGACCCGTAAAGGCTACAATGAGCAGTTCTTC.